The subject of this entry is one T cell receptor beta chain. This sample stems from a study of shared clonotypes between healthy human individuals. TCRdb's copy holds only in-frame clones and misses some; the assay was immunoSEQ multiplex PCR. This sample has approximately 1.4 million clones; around 98% occur once, and the top ten carry approximately 0.44%. Splitting of CD4+ cells produced CD45RA+ naive and CD45RA-negative memory subsets. The CDR3 runs to 19 residues. The V gene's germline CDR1 is MNHEY and CDR2 SMNVEV (reference sequence). After removal of 2 bases from V and 3 bases from J, the junction contained 14 bases not matched to a gene.

The chain uses TRBV27 and TRBJ2-1; 9 nucleotides match TRBD2. Sequencing was done on a sample of naive CD4+ T cells sorted from blood. As for subset: CD45RA+ positively selected. The TCR was taken from a man aged 25-40 years in good health. CDR3 coding DNA: TGTGCCAGCAGTTTAAAGTTGATAGCGGGAGAAATATTCTACAATGAGCAGTTCTTC. It specifies CASSLKLIAGEIFYNEQFF.